This section outlines one T cell receptor beta chain sequence together with its context. What this receptor recognizes is not known. It has no much larger one-base neighbor in the sample; base qualities were not kept. V is pared back by 1 base and J by 4 bases, with 4 bases lying between the germline termini. Per the germline V gene (reference sequence), LNHDA is the CDR1 and SQIVND is the CDR2. Reading from cysteine to phenylalanine, the CDR3 counts 13 amino acids. Only CDR3 DNA is held: 39 bases, read in frame from base 1. Receptor amplification or capture employed the immunoSEQ multiplex PCR assay. A mixture of 60 forward primers for TCR Vbeta segments and 13 reverse primers for TCR Jbeta segments was used in the multiplex PCR. The CDR3 region of rearranged TCR beta genes was amplified from genomic DNA with a multiplex PCR assay. The Illumina HiSeq System was used to sequence the amplified TCR beta libraries as 87-base-pair reads. In the authors' own workflow: A later analysis counted about 80 million unique TCR beta chains across the 690 or so repertoires, and roughly 10 million of these chains were shared by at least two donors. To remove PCR and sequencing errors, raw reads were error-corrected and collapsed into unique sequences using a nearest-neighbor algorithm that merged closely related sequences. To assign V, D and J gene segments, CDR3 sequences were aligned to IMGT reference sequences. For a sequence to be retained, at least a six-nucleotide match to both a V gene segment and a J gene segment was required. Rearrangements were called productive when the CDR3 lacked stop codons and stayed in frame with V and J; all others were non-productive. Following IMGT convention, CDR3 was defined as the stretch from the second conserved V-encoded cysteine up to the conserved J-encoded phenylalanine. The earlier analysis of about 640 of the donors excluded any sequence lacking an unambiguous match to a single V gene segment. In an earlier analysis of about 590 of the donors, a V segment was called functional when productive rearrangements were above 56.7%, and segregating when the standard deviation between donors exceeded 5%. A statistical classification framework was built for diagnosing cytomegalovirus status from the catalog of TCR beta chain sequences. V and J gene assignment, in a later analysis, came from comparing TCR nucleotide sequences with IMGT/GENE-DB human TR gene sequences. A later analysis assigned CDR3 sequences and most-parsimonious VDJ recombination scenarios with the TCRdist pipeline. In a later analysis, every TCR beta chain was defined by the combination of its CDR3 amino acid sequence and its V-gene family, and reads without a unique V-gene family were dropped. A later analysis removed 592 highly shared, low-generation-probability nucleotide sequences to deal with suspected cross-contamination and a sequencing artifact. For each public chain, a later analysis derived a clonal expansion index from normalized ranks of inferred template counts within each repertoire. A later analysis computed generation probabilities with a VDJ recombination model fitted to out-of-frame rearrangements, and checked the results against IGoR. In a later analysis, TCR-TCR, TCR-HLA and TCR-CMV co-occurrence was scored with hypergeometric tests, and a repertoire-size bias correction was applied to TCR pairs. In a later analysis, false discovery rates were estimated by permuting HLA or CMV assignments 20 times. A later analysis grouped co-occurring TCRs with DBSCAN, adding TCRdist sequence similarity when clustering within HLA-allele-positive subsets. For co-occurrence clustering, repertoires with fewer than 30,000 or more than 120,000 public chains were excluded, along with four to six repertoires with anomalous nucleotide sharing. Entries here come from immuneACCESS through TCRdb and include only in-frame sequences with V and J called. Some clones fail to appear in such tables; in the studies checked, an unresolved V gene covers under half of the shortfall, and the cause of the remainder is unknown. V and J calls and clone size are given by that table; D and trimming were obtained from the DNA. This sample gives about 180,000 clones in total; 75% to 90% of them show up just once. The ten top clones hold more than 1% of the sample.

The cohort consisted of 600 or so healthy bone marrow donors. At the time of sampling, all cohort members were nominally healthy, though unrecorded immune exposures were likely present. The donor tested CMV seronegative and was one of the 352 seronegative cohort members. Every donor gave a peripheral blood sample, and the peripheral blood mononuclear cells from that sample were used for TCR beta sequencing. Genomic DNA extraction from the blood cell samples was performed with the Qiagen DNeasy Blood Extraction Kit. This entry is derived from a study of cytomegalovirus exposure and HLA in healthy donors (dated by TCRdb to the late 2010s). Notes on the research overall: An earlier analysis of roughly 610 of the donors reported approximately 300 Gb of sequence data and 117 million unique TCR beta sequences obtained from around 180 million T cells. An early release covering roughly 600 HLA-typed donors comprised about 310 gigabases of sequencing data and roughly 85 million unique TCR sequences. The genetic ancestry cluster associated with self-reported Caucasian donors included over 80% of the approximately 400 genotyped donors. The study aimed to test whether signatures of past pathogen exposure could be identified by cataloging public T cell receptors. The study used immunosequencing to profile the T cell repertoires of under 700 subjects and linked those repertoires to cytomegalovirus serostatus. Besides the first cohort of 500 to 700 subjects, a separate validation cohort made up of 90 to 150 different subjects was used. To predict cytomegalovirus infection status, the study combined high-throughput TCR immunosequencing, statistical association of individual TCRs with disease status, and machine learning. To study patterns of TCR occurrence, a later analysis re-analyzed previously published TCR beta repertoires from more than 550 donors and added high-resolution HLA genotyping. Rather than using new phenotypic data, the later analysis identified candidate immune exposures from TCR beta sequences and from how often those sequences occurred across donors. An earlier analysis of approximately 580 of the donors used high-throughput TCR beta sequencing to judge whether each TCR beta V gene segment behaved as functional or pseudogenic. Donor age, sex, ethnicity and CMV serostatus were compiled together with the repertoire data. A later genetic analysis took genome-wide SNP genotypes for about 65% of the 666 donors and used that subset as a discovery cohort. Every repertoire in the discovery cohort had been generated on one and the same sequencing platform. Class I and class II HLA loci were covered by the typing at four-digit resolution. Typing coverage varied by locus: roughly 620-640 donors for A, B, C, DRB1 and DQB1; 522 for DQA1; around 570 for DPA1; more than 450 for DPB1. Roughly 5 DR-DQ haplotypes were handled as single units for association and clustering because linkage in the cohort was strong. Among some 400 genotyped donors of the cohort, an average of around 240,000 unique TCR beta nucleotide sequences was sequenced per donor, of which about 19% were non-productive.

The paper's findings and limits, for the study overall: Linkage disequilibrium might explain the correlated functional status among segregating V segments, but an unknown experimental factor could not be ruled out. A later genetic analysis reported fewer N-insertions in productive TCRs among donors in an Asian-associated ancestry cluster than the roughly 690-donor mean. Across donors, most TCR sequences were observed very rarely, whereas some public TCRs were present in many individuals. An association between a missense DCLRE1C variant and V-gene and J-gene trimming of TCR beta chains was found in a later genetic analysis and replicated in an independent cohort. This cohort had only TCR beta chains sequenced, and the lack of alpha or paired-chain data limited which features could be detected. Immune exposure information for the cohort was limited to CMV serostatus. In an earlier analysis of 587 of the donors, most TCR beta V segments appeared in productive rearrangements about 90% or about 30% of the time, broadly matching IMGT annotations. A later analysis found that HLA-associated TCR beta chains were more clonally expanded and had lower generation probabilities than equally common non-associated chains. The presence/absence analyses assumed that sequencing depth was roughly uniform across donors, and that assumption may not be true. A later analysis reported that several top co-occurrence clusters appeared linked to parvovirus B19, influenza, CMV and Epstein-Barr virus. The authors suggested that the approach could potentially be generalized to other disease states and immunological phenotypes. Some IMGT-functional V segments, including TRBV6-2 and TRBV6-3, could not be told apart with the 87-base-pair reads, so those segments were excluded. When HLA alleles, especially DR and DQ, strongly co-occurred, TCR associations were difficult to assign to individual alleles. According to a later analysis, most CMV-associated TCR beta chains appeared to be HLA-restricted, and the HLA associations seemed to be driven largely by CMV exposure. In vitro tests confirmed that three of the cytomegalovirus-associated TCR beta chains recognize cytomegalovirus antigens. The classifier was reported to diagnose cytomegalovirus status with high specificity and sensitivity in both the original cohort and the validation cohort. Roughly 17 rarely observed V segments, including chromosome 9 orphons, were excluded from the earlier analysis of approximately 500 of the donors because counts were too low. A group of highly shared sequence variants was considered likely to be a technical artifact of the sequencing pipeline. Because HLA typing was missing for some donors at each locus, association tests included only the typed subset. A later analysis found that TCR association rates varied across HLA loci, with DRB1 alleles showing the most associated TCRs and HLA-C alleles the fewest. Specific HLA alleles were associated with some 15,000 TCR beta sequences at a false discovery rate of 0.05 in a later analysis. A further reported finding was that TCR beta sequences accurately predicted the HLA-A and HLA-B alleles for most subjects in the first cohort. In the study, about 150 TCR beta chains were listed as associated with cytomegalovirus.

Sequenced material: PBMCs. The sequence was obtained from a boy between 2 and 10 years old in good health and CMV-seronegative. The chain uses TRBV19 and TRBJ1-4; too little of a D gene remains to name it. The nucleotide sequence is given as TGTGCCAGTAGTATAGTCCTTAATGAAAAACTGTTTTTT. This gives the protein CASSIVLNEKLFF.